Presented here are 10 T cell receptor beta chains from one specimen sequenced in a study of spatial heterogeneity in lung cancer. Time point reported: sample taken at primary tumor resection. From the 5' RACE reads, TCRdb called clonotypes with MiXCR, one entry per CDR3 protein. Of some 80,000 distinct CDR3 sequences listed, about 8% are singletons. Sequenced material: PBMCs, taken at surgery. The origin of the receptors is a male donor with early-stage non-small cell lung cancer.

The V call is TRBV10-1, the J call TRBJ2-5; 10 bases are a match to TRBD2. CDR1 and CDR2 from the germline V gene are WNHNN and SYGVQD (reference sequence). V was pared by 1 base and J by 3 bases, with 2 bases of the junction left unmatched. The CDR3 covers 15 residues. The CDR3 loop is CASSEFLAGEETQYF. The CDR3 DNA reads TGCGCCAGCAGTGAGTTCCTAGCGGGAGAAGAGACCCAGTACTTC.

This clonotype showed up many times. The chain combines TRBV5-4 with TRBJ2-3; D assignment may be TRBD1 or TRBD2 (5 bases each). Germline loops: CDR1 SGHNT, CDR2 YYREEE (reference sequence). CDR3 length equals 16 residues. Trimming cost V 3 bases and J 5 bases, with 19 bases left between them. The CDR3 region is CASSSEGPSYKDTQYF. In DNA, the CDR3 is TGTGCCAGCAGCTCAGAGGGACCCTCATATAAAGATACGCAGTATTTT.

This clonotype was counted many times. V is TRBV7-2 and J is TRBJ2-1; possibly TRBD2 for D (6 bases). V lost 5 bases and J 0 bases, leaving 11 bases between the germline ends. This CDR3 contains 15 residues. CDR1 and CDR2 (germline): SGHTA, FQGNSA. CDR3 residues: CASSPRDGSYNEQFF. In DNA form, the CDR3 reads TGTGCCAGCAGCCCGCGGGACGGCTCCTACAATGAGCAGTTCTTC.

This clonotype has just a few counts. This rearrangement joins TRBV27 to TRBJ2-7, with a weak D call TRBD2 (5 bases). Looked up from germline, CDR1 is MNHEY and CDR2 is SMNVEV (reference sequence). This CDR3 has 16 residues. V was trimmed by 4 bases and J by 3 bases, leaving 19 bases between them. As DNA, the CDR3 is TGTGCCAGCAGTTCCGACTACCCGATTTCCTTCTACGAGCAGTACTTC. This codes for CASSSDYPISFYEQYF.

This clonotype was recorded at least ten times. The genes are TRBV27 and TRBJ1-3, with 7 bases that match TRBD1. The V segment lost 7 bases and the J segment 1 base; nucleotides outside the gene matches: 10. This CDR3 comprises 16 residues. Germline V CDR1 and CDR2: MNHEY, SMNVEV (reference sequence). The CDR3 protein is CASKRLGQASGNTIYF. The CDR3 coding sequence is TGTGCCAGCAAAAGGCTAGGACAGGCTTCTGGAAACACCATATATTTT.

This clonotype was detected many times. This chain joins TRBV15 and TRBJ2-5; a possible D gene is TRBD1 (5 bases). Germline V lookup: CDR1 LNHNV, CDR2 YYDKDF (reference sequence). The CDR3 has 15 amino acids. V was pared by 3 bases and J by 2 bases, with 13 bases between. Here the CDR3 DNA reads TGTGCCACCAGCAGCAGGGATTGGGCTCAAGAGACCCAGTACTTC. Residues: CATSSRDWAQETQYF.

This clonotype was counted at least ten times. The genes are TRBV2 and TRBJ2-1, with TRBD2 as a possible D gene (5 bases). The CDR3 has 14 amino acids. Germline-derived CDR1 and CDR2 are SNHLY and FYNNEI. V lost 8 bases and J 0 bases, leaving 11 bases between the germline ends. The CDR3 sequence: CASGREGSYNEQFF. The CDR3 DNA follows: TGTGCCAGCGGTAGAGAGGGCTCCTACAATGAGCAGTTCTTC.

This clonotype was recorded many times. As DNA, the CDR3 is TGTGCCAGCAGCCCCCTCGACAGACCTAACTATGGCTACACCTTC. It specifies CASSPLDRPNYGYTF. The rearrangement joins TRBV11-1 to TRBJ1-2; TRBD1 might be the D (5 bases). The V gene lost 5 bases and the J gene lost 0 bases, with 13 bases spanning the gap. The CDR3 is made up of 15 amino acids. CDR1 and CDR2 from the germline V gene are SGHAT and FQDESV (reference sequence).

This clonotype has a count of ten or more. The rearrangement links TRBV4-3 to TRBJ1-1; D gene ambiguous. V dropped 0 bases and J dropped 1 base, with 9 bases sitting between them. The CDR3 contains 15 residues. Germline values: CDR1 LGHNA, CDR2 YSLEER. The CDR3 coding sequence is TGCGCCAGCAGCCAAGATAGTCAAGGGAACACTGAAGCTTTCTTT. Amino acids: CASSQDSQGNTEAFF.

The chain recombines TRBV18 with TRBJ2-5, with 8 bases that match TRBD1. Germline trimming cut 3 bases from V and 3 bases from J; bases unmatched to any gene: 3. The CDR3 is 14 amino acids. Germline V gives CDR1 KGHSH, CDR2 LQKENI. The CDR3 DNA follows: TGTGCCAGCTCACCGCTGACAGGGGAAGAGACCCAGTACTTC. This encodes CASSPLTGEETQYF.